This T cell receptor (beta chain) comes out of a study of regulatory T cells in long-lasting Graves disease. General study findings and limits: New patients shared approximately 1,000 public clonotypes, and persistent patients shared more, with fewer than 3,500.

As regards this clonotype: As yet, its antigen is unknown. Just one base apart from a much larger clone, this may be a read error.

Germline CDR1 SGHAT, CDR2 FQNNGV. The CDR3 has 12 residues. V was pared by 1 base and J by 7 bases, with 7 bases between. iRepertoire HTBI primers and Arm-PCR of CDR3 regions built TCR beta libraries. TCRdb called the multiplex PCR reads again in MiXCR, with one record for every CDR3 protein. The sample yields 600,000 to 800,000 distinct CDR3 sequences, 30% seen once. Time point here: persistent/refractory GD, antithyroid drugs over 5 years with positive TRAb. Generation of the TCR library employed RNA extracted from PBMCs. Sequencing was performed on peripheral blood mononuclear cells (PBMCs), taken when the disease was refractory, from a patient treated with antithyroid drugs. The chain has TRBV11-2 and TRBJ2-5; D unresolved. The source is a female donor with Graves disease. DNA for the CDR3: TGTGCCAGCAGCTTAGTTGCAGGGACCCAGTACTTC. Translating it yields CASSLVAGTQYF.